These T cell receptor beta chains were read from a single sample in a study of beta chain features in type 1 diabetes. TCRdb keeps only in-frame clones here, not all; method: immunoSEQ multiplex PCR. The sample gives some 270,000 clones, about a tenth of which show up once; approximately 0.017% is in the top ten. Sequenced sample: naive CD4+ T cells from blood. The receptor source for this set is a young man with type 1 diabetes. Both conserved end residues are part of each CDR3. D genes are given only for firm matches. Some rows have no size entry. The others give once, few or many, or a class for an expanded clone.

d_call: NA; j_call: TRBJ2-2; clone_size: few; v_call: TRBV28; cdr3_aa: CASSEYSGELFF; cdr3_nt: TGTGCCAGCAGTGAATACTCCGGGGAGCTGTTTTTT
d_call: TRBD1; j_call: TRBJ2-7; clone_size: NA; v_call: TRBV5-1; cdr3_aa: CASSAGQGASEQYF; cdr3_nt: TGCGCCAGCAGCGCGGGACAGGGGGCTAGCGAGCAGTACTTC
d_call: NA; j_call: TRBJ2-5; clone_size: few; v_call: TRBV28; cdr3_aa: CAILGRETQYF; cdr3_nt: TGTGCCATCCTCGGTCGGGAGACCCAGTACTTC
d_call: NA; j_call: TRBJ1-3; clone_size: NA; v_call: TRBV5-4; cdr3_aa: CASSLPGGSGNTIYF; cdr3_nt: TGTGCCAGCAGCTTACCGGGAGGCTCTGGAAACACCATATATTTT
d_call: TRBD1; j_call: TRBJ1-6; clone_size: NA; v_call: TRBV6-4; cdr3_aa: CASKMGQGGSLHF; cdr3_nt: TGTGCCAGCAAAATGGGACAGGGCGGATCCCTCCACTTT
d_call: TRBD2; j_call: TRBJ2-1; clone_size: few; v_call: TRBV18; cdr3_aa: CASSPPSGGAYNEQFF; cdr3_nt: TGTGCCAGCTCACCACCCAGCGGGGGAGCCTACAATGAGCAGTTCTTC
d_call: TRBD1; j_call: TRBJ2-3; clone_size: few; v_call: TRBV5-1; cdr3_aa: CASSSTGASTDTQYF; cdr3_nt: TGCGCCAGCAGCTCGACAGGGGCTAGCACAGATACGCAGTATTTT
d_call: NA; j_call: TRBJ2-3; clone_size: NA; v_call: TRBV7-2; cdr3_aa: CASSLSGTDTQYF; cdr3_nt: TGTGCCAGCAGCTTAAGCGGCACAGATACGCAGTATTTT
d_call: TRBD2; j_call: TRBJ2-5; clone_size: NA; v_call: TRBV5-1; cdr3_aa: CASSLRLRGGPETQYF; cdr3_nt: TGCGCCAGCAGCTTGAGGTTGCGGGGGGGCCCGGAGACCCAGTACTTC
d_call: NA; j_call: TRBJ2-2; clone_size: NA; v_call: TRBV5-4; cdr3_aa: CASSGGVMNTGELFF; cdr3_nt: TGTGCCAGCAGCGGAGGGGTCATGAACACCGGGGAGCTGTTTTTT
d_call: NA; j_call: TRBJ1-6; clone_size: NA; v_call: TRBV7-2; cdr3_aa: CASSLNQGNSPLHF; cdr3_nt: TGTGCCAGCAGCTTAAACCAGGGGAATTCACCCCTCCACTTT
d_call: NA; j_call: TRBJ1-1; clone_size: few; v_call: TRBV7-2; cdr3_aa: CASSPRRPTEAFF; cdr3_nt: TGTGCCAGCAGCCCAAGGAGGCCCACTGAAGCTTTCTTT
d_call: NA; j_call: TRBJ2-7; clone_size: NA; v_call: TRBV29-1; cdr3_aa: CSVVSAYEQYF; cdr3_nt: TGCAGCGTTGTTTCGGCCTACGAGCAGTACTTC
d_call: NA; j_call: TRBJ2-7; clone_size: few; v_call: TRBV30; cdr3_aa: CAWSETPYEQYF; cdr3_nt: TGTGCCTGGAGTGAGACACCGTACGAGCAGTACTTC
d_call: TRBD2; j_call: TRBJ2-1; clone_size: few; v_call: TRBV2; cdr3_aa: CASRLTSGGGHEQFF; cdr3_nt: TGTGCCAGCAGGCTGACTAGCGGGGGGGGCCATGAGCAGTTCTTC
d_call: TRBD1; j_call: TRBJ1-2; clone_size: few; v_call: TRBV14; cdr3_aa: CASSRGQSIGGYTF; cdr3_nt: TGTGCCAGCAGCCGGGGACAGTCCATTGGGGGCTACACCTTC
d_call: TRBD1; j_call: TRBJ2-3; clone_size: few; v_call: TRBV5-1; cdr3_aa: CASSLTGDRTDTQYF; cdr3_nt: TGCGCCAGCAGCCTTACAGGGGACCGCACAGATACGCAGTATTTT
d_call: TRBD1; j_call: TRBJ2-5; clone_size: NA; v_call: TRBV6-5; cdr3_aa: CASSYRGPAETQYF; cdr3_nt: TGTGCCAGCAGTTACAGGGGGCCGGCAGAGACCCAGTACTTC
d_call: NA; j_call: TRBJ2-7; clone_size: NA; v_call: TRBV6-5; cdr3_aa: CASSYSAGNDYEQYF; cdr3_nt: TGTGCCAGCAGTTACTCGGCGGGGAACGACTACGAGCAGTACTTC
d_call: TRBD2; j_call: TRBJ2-5; clone_size: few; v_call: TRBV18; cdr3_aa: CASSPLSSLGGGETQYF; cdr3_nt: TGTGCCAGCTCACCGCTTTCGTCCCTCGGGGGAGGGGAGACCCAGTACTTC
d_call: NA; j_call: TRBJ1-5; clone_size: few; v_call: TRBV7-2; cdr3_aa: CASSLGGSGNQPQHF; cdr3_nt: TGTGCCAGCAGCCTAGGAGGCAGTGGAAATCAGCCCCAGCATTTT
d_call: NA; j_call: TRBJ2-3; clone_size: once; v_call: TRBV11-2; cdr3_aa: CASSSLATSTDTQYF; cdr3_nt: TGTGCCAGCAGCTCCCTAGCGACGAGCACAGATACGCAGTATTTT
d_call: TRBD2; j_call: TRBJ2-3; clone_size: NA; v_call: TRBV5-1; cdr3_aa: CASSPGLAELQYF; cdr3_nt: TGCGCCAGCAGCCCCGGACTAGCGGAGCTGCAGTATTTT
d_call: NA; j_call: TRBJ2-5; clone_size: few; v_call: TRBV9; cdr3_aa: CASSVEGRRGTQYF; cdr3_nt: TGTGCCAGCAGCGTAGAGGGTAGAAGGGGGACCCAGTACTTC
d_call: NA; j_call: TRBJ2-6; clone_size: few; v_call: TRBV29-1; cdr3_aa: CSLAREPKASGANVLTF; cdr3_nt: TGCAGCCTTGCGAGGGAACCCAAGGCCTCTGGGGCCAACGTCCTGACTTTC
d_call: TRBD1; j_call: TRBJ1-5; clone_size: few; v_call: TRBV27; cdr3_aa: CASSPRTGRLISNQPQHF; cdr3_nt: TGTGCCAGCAGTCCACGGACAGGGAGGCTAATAAGCAATCAGCCCCAGCATTTT
d_call: TRBD1; j_call: TRBJ2-1; clone_size: NA; v_call: TRBV2; cdr3_aa: CASTVQGAVEQFF; cdr3_nt: TGTGCCAGCACGGTACAGGGGGCGGTTGAGCAGTTCTTC
d_call: TRBD2; j_call: TRBJ2-1; clone_size: NA; v_call: TRBV11-1; cdr3_aa: CASSFGTSGGVWYNEQFF; cdr3_nt: TGTGCCAGCAGCTTCGGAACTAGCGGGGGGGTTTGGTACAATGAGCAGTTCTTC
d_call: NA; j_call: TRBJ1-1; clone_size: NA; v_call: TRBV2; cdr3_aa: CASSVQLNTEAFF; cdr3_nt: TGTGCCAGCAGTGTGCAGTTGAACACTGAAGCTTTCTTT
d_call: NA; j_call: TRBJ1-2; clone_size: NA; v_call: TRBV30; cdr3_aa: CAWRPGYYGYTF; cdr3_nt: TGTGCCTGGAGACCCGGGTACTATGGCTACACCTTC
d_call: TRBD2; j_call: TRBJ2-5; clone_size: few; v_call: TRBV28; cdr3_aa: CASSSPSSGVLETQYF; cdr3_nt: TGTGCCAGCAGTTCACCCTCTAGCGGGGTGCTGGAGACCCAGTACTTC
d_call: NA; j_call: TRBJ1-1; clone_size: few; v_call: TRBV10-3; cdr3_aa: CAIKVAGQLNTEAFF; cdr3_nt: TGTGCCATCAAGGTAGCGGGACAACTAAACACTGAAGCTTTCTTT
d_call: NA; j_call: TRBJ2-1; clone_size: few; v_call: TRBV5-4; cdr3_aa: CASREMSGNEQFF; cdr3_nt: TGTGCCAGCAGAGAGATGAGCGGGAATGAGCAGTTCTTC
d_call: NA; j_call: TRBJ2-1; clone_size: few; v_call: TRBV7-9; cdr3_aa: CASSFPDEQFF; cdr3_nt: TGTGCCAGCAGCTTTCCCGATGAGCAGTTCTTC
d_call: TRBD2; j_call: TRBJ2-5; clone_size: NA; v_call: TRBV9; cdr3_aa: CASSVGVSFGGGTQETQYF; cdr3_nt: TGTGCCAGCAGCGTAGGTGTTAGTTTCGGGGGGGGCACCCAAGAGACCCAGTACTTC
d_call: TRBD1; j_call: TRBJ1-4; clone_size: NA; v_call: TRBV14; cdr3_aa: CASSQDNRGSATNEKLFF; cdr3_nt: TGTGCCAGCAGCCAAGATAACAGGGGTTCGGCAACTAATGAAAAACTGTTTTTT
d_call: NA; j_call: TRBJ2-5; clone_size: NA; v_call: TRBV28; cdr3_aa: CASRQSVETQYF; cdr3_nt: TGTGCCAGCAGGCAGTCCGTGGAGACCCAGTACTTC
d_call: TRBD1; j_call: TRBJ2-7; clone_size: NA; v_call: TRBV5-1; cdr3_aa: CASSQGQPGYEQYF; cdr3_nt: TGCGCCAGCAGCCAGGGACAGCCGGGCTACGAGCAGTACTTC
d_call: NA; j_call: TRBJ2-1; clone_size: NA; v_call: TRBV9; cdr3_aa: CASSPSALVANEQFF; cdr3_nt: TGTGCCAGCAGCCCGAGCGCTCTCGTTGCCAATGAGCAGTTCTTC
d_call: TRBD2; j_call: TRBJ2-7; clone_size: NA; v_call: TRBV5-1; cdr3_aa: CASSWGLAEGSYEQYF; cdr3_nt: TGCGCCAGCAGCTGGGGACTAGCGGAGGGCTCCTACGAGCAGTACTTC
d_call: TRBD2; j_call: TRBJ2-7; clone_size: NA; v_call: TRBV28; cdr3_aa: CASSLVGGREQYF; cdr3_nt: TGTGCCAGCAGTTTAGTGGGGGGGAGGGAGCAGTACTTC
d_call: NA; j_call: TRBJ2-5; clone_size: few; v_call: TRBV5-1; cdr3_aa: CASSVGTEETQYF; cdr3_nt: TGCGCCAGCAGCGTCGGGACTGAAGAGACCCAGTACTTC
d_call: NA; j_call: TRBJ1-1; clone_size: NA; v_call: TRBV7-3; cdr3_aa: CASSSDRNTEAFF; cdr3_nt: TGTGCCAGCAGCTCGGACAGAAACACTGAAGCTTTCTTT
d_call: TRBD1; j_call: TRBJ1-2; clone_size: NA; v_call: TRBV10-3; cdr3_aa: CAISPGTGKANYGYTF; cdr3_nt: TGTGCCATCAGTCCGGGGACAGGGAAAGCTAACTATGGCTACACCTTC
d_call: NA; j_call: TRBJ2-7; clone_size: few; v_call: TRBV5-1; cdr3_aa: CASSIRTGSEREQYF; cdr3_nt: TGCGCCAGCAGCATTCGGACGGGGAGCGAGAGGGAGCAGTACTTC
d_call: NA; j_call: TRBJ2-7; clone_size: NA; v_call: TRBV11-3; cdr3_aa: CASSLVGASTYEQYF; cdr3_nt: TGTGCCAGCAGCTTAGTCGGAGCCAGCACCTACGAGCAGTACTTC
d_call: TRBD1; j_call: TRBJ2-3; clone_size: few; v_call: TRBV18; cdr3_aa: CASSPLDRDTQYF; cdr3_nt: TGTGCCAGCTCACCCTTGGACAGGGATACGCAGTATTTT
d_call: TRBD1; j_call: TRBJ2-1; clone_size: few; v_call: TRBV9; cdr3_aa: CASSPGQGSYNEQFF; cdr3_nt: TGTGCCAGCAGCCCAGGACAGGGTTCCTACAATGAGCAGTTCTTC
d_call: NA; j_call: TRBJ2-7; clone_size: NA; v_call: TRBV5-6; cdr3_aa: CASSLLGDEQYF; cdr3_nt: TGTGCCAGCAGCTTGTTGGGAGACGAGCAGTACTTC
d_call: TRBD2; j_call: TRBJ2-5; clone_size: few; v_call: TRBV9; cdr3_aa: CASSVGPTGGETQYF; cdr3_nt: TGTGCCAGCAGCGTGGGGCCGACGGGAGGTGAGACCCAGTACTTC
d_call: NA; j_call: TRBJ2-1; clone_size: NA; v_call: TRBV7-3; cdr3_aa: CASSVQGGEQFF; cdr3_nt: TGTGCCAGCAGCGTTCAGGGAGGCGAGCAGTTCTTC
d_call: TRBD2; j_call: TRBJ2-2; clone_size: NA; v_call: TRBV30; cdr3_aa: CAWSRLAGLTGELFF; cdr3_nt: TGTGCCTGGAGTAGGCTAGCGGGGCTCACCGGGGAGCTGTTTTTT
d_call: NA; j_call: TRBJ2-1; clone_size: NA; v_call: TRBV7-9; cdr3_aa: CASSLSTGEQFF; cdr3_nt: TGTGCCAGCAGCTTATCCACAGGCGAGCAGTTCTTC
d_call: TRBD1; j_call: TRBJ2-2; clone_size: once; v_call: TRBV7-9; cdr3_aa: CASRRQGDNTGELFF; cdr3_nt: TGTGCCAGCAGGAGACAGGGGGACAACACCGGGGAGCTGTTTTTT
d_call: TRBD1; j_call: TRBJ1-4; clone_size: NA; v_call: TRBV5-1; cdr3_aa: CASSSQGQGSEKLFF; cdr3_nt: TGCGCCAGCAGCTCCCAAGGACAGGGGAGTGAAAAACTGTTTTTT
d_call: NA; j_call: TRBJ1-1; clone_size: few; v_call: TRBV5-4; cdr3_aa: CASRKQGGSGTEAFF; cdr3_nt: TGTGCCAGCAGGAAACAGGGAGGGTCTGGGACTGAAGCTTTCTTT
d_call: NA; j_call: TRBJ1-1; clone_size: few; v_call: TRBV5-1; cdr3_aa: CASSPDQGDAAFF; cdr3_nt: TGCGCCAGCAGTCCAGATCAAGGGGATGCAGCTTTCTTT